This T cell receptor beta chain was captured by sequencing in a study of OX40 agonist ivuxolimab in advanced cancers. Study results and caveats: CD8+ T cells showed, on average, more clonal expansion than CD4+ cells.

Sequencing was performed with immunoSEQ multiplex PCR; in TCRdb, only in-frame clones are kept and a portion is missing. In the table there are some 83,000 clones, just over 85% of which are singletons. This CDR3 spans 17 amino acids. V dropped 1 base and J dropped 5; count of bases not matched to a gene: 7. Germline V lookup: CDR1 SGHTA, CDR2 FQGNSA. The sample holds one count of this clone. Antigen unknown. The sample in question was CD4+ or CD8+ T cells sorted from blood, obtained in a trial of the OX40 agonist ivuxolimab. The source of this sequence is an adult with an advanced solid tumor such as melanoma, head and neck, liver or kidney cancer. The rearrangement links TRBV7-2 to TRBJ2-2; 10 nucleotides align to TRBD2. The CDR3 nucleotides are TGTGCCAGCAGCTTAGAAGAACTAGCGGGGTTAACCGGGGAGCTGTTTTTT. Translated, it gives CASSLEELAGLTGELFF.